The 14 T cell receptor beta chains reported below all come from one sample, sequenced in a study of T cells in Graves' hyperthyroidism and ophthalmopathy. There were TCR beta CDR3 regions amplified from RNA transcripts. HTBI primers were the set used in a first-round RT-PCR of the TCR CDR3. One entry per CDR3 protein results from TCRdb running MiXCR on the multiplex PCR reads. The sample yields fewer than 650,000 distinct CDR3 sequences, 14% to 15% seen once. The sample was blood. Receptor source: a woman aged 40-49 years with Graves' ophthalmopathy.

This chain connects TRBV28 to TRBJ2-2, with TRBD2 matching over 7 bases. The CDR3 loop spans 13 amino acids. Unmatched junction bases numbered 8, after V lost 9 bases and J lost 7 bases. Germline lookup yields CDR1 MDHEN and CDR2 SYDVKM. CDR3 DNA: TGTGCCAGTACTAGCGTTTCAGTCGGGGAGCTGTTTTTT. Translation gives CASTSVSVGELFF.

The sample holds many counts of this clonotype. The rearrangement joins TRBV2 to TRBJ2-7, with 8 bases fitting TRBD1. The CDR3 is 14 amino acids. Per the germline V gene, CDR1 is SNHLY and CDR2 is FYNNEI. J lost 3 bases, V lost 3 bases, and 4 bases had no gene match. The CDR3 coding sequence is TGTGCCAGCAGTGATGGACAGGGCCTCTACGAGCAGTACTTC. Translation: CASSDGQGLYEQYF.

This clonotype occurred many times. This chain uses TRBV28 with TRBJ1-1; D unclear. V was cut by 1 base and J by 4 bases, with 4 bases left in between. The CDR3 length is 12 residues. Germline loops: CDR1 MDHEN, CDR2 SYDVKM. CDR3 DNA: TGTGCCAGCAGTTTATCAAGCACTGAAGCTTTCTTT. The encoded protein is CASSLSSTEAFF.

This clonotype was seen repeatedly, ten times or more. The CDR3 loop is CASSFSRSSYEQYF. The CDR3, as DNA: TGTGCCAGCAGTTTTAGCAGGAGCTCCTACGAGCAGTACTTC. The V gene is TRBV12-3 or TRBV12-4, the J gene TRBJ2-7; unclear D gene. The CDR3 runs 14 residues. V was trimmed by 3 bases and J by 0 bases, leaving 9 bases between them.

This clonotype showed up many times. The genes are TRBV7-3 and TRBJ1-1, with D unresolved. Trimming left V 5 bases short and J 5 bases short, with 12 bases between. From germline, CDR1 is SGHTA and CDR2 FQGTGA. This CDR3 spans 13 amino acids. The DNA of the CDR3 is TGTGCCAGCAGCCTCCAGTGGGAAACTGAAGCTTTCTTT. This translates into CASSLQWETEAFF.

The gene calls are TRBV12-3 or TRBV12-4 and TRBJ1-6; 10 bases match TRBD1. The CDR3 is made up of 16 amino acids. V lost 7 bases and J lost 2; bases outside the gene matches: 5. Written as DNA, the CDR3 is TGTGCCAGCACCCAGGGACAGGGGACCTATAATTCACCCCTCCACTTT. Protein: CASTQGQGTYNSPLHF.

V usage is TRBV24-1 and J usage is TRBJ2-7, with 7 bases aligning to TRBD1. The CDR3 length is 13 residues. Trimming cost V 3 bases and J 2 bases; bases outside gene matches: 0. CDR1 and CDR2 from the germline V gene are KGHDR and SFDVKD. As DNA, the CDR3 is TGTGCCACCAGTGATGGACAGGCCTACGAGCAGTACTTC. Its protein product is CATSDGQAYEQYF.

At least ten counts were recorded for this clonotype. The chain uses TRBV20-1 and TRBJ2-7, with D maybe TRBD2 (5 bases). The CDR3 runs 12 residues. Trimming pared 1 base from V and 5 bases from J, leaving 9 bases between. The germline V gene encodes CDR1 DFQATT and CDR2 SNEGSKA (reference sequence). DNA for the CDR3: TGCAGTGCTAGAGTTTTCGGGGACGAGCAGTACTTC. It is translated as CSARVFGDEQYF.

This clonotype appeared many times. The chain links TRBV2 to TRBJ2-7, with no clear D. This CDR3 has 11 amino acids. Deletions cut 2 bases from V and 5 bases from J, with 4 bases between. Germline V CDR1 and CDR2: SNHLY, FYNNEI. CDR3 protein: CASSEIDEQYF. Written as DNA, the CDR3 is TGTGCCAGCAGTGAAATCGACGAGCAGTACTTC.

This clonotype was detected many times. The gene calls are TRBV6-1 and TRBJ1-4; 7 bases fit TRBD1. The trim removed 5 bases at V and 5 bases at J, leaving 5 bases unmatched. There are 14 residues in the CDR3. Germline V lookup: CDR1 MNHNS, CDR2 SASEGT. The CDR3 region has the DNA TGTGCCAGCAGTCCGGGACAGCGGAATGAAAAACTGTTTTTT. It is translated as CASSPGQRNEKLFF.

The rearrangement joins TRBV19 to TRBJ1-3; 8 bases are shared with TRBD1. The CDR3 is 16 amino acids. Trimming removed 5 bases from V and 0 bases from J; junction bases left unmatched: 6. Germline assignment: CDR1 LNHDA and CDR2 SQIVND (reference sequence). The CDR3 DNA reads as TGTGCCAGTAGTCCCACAGGGGGAATCTCTGGAAACACCATATATTTT. Translated, it gives CASSPTGGISGNTIYF.

This clonotype was detected ten times or more. This chain connects TRBV5-1 to TRBJ2-2; 8 positions agree with TRBD2. V was clipped by 4 bases and J by 5 bases; unmatched bases: 7. Germline lookup yields CDR1 SGHRS and CDR2 YFSETQ. The CDR3 extends over 15 amino acids. CDR3 sequence reads: CASSLPGLVTGELFF. Written as DNA, the CDR3 is TGCGCCAGCAGCCTTCCGGGACTAGTTACCGGGGAGCTGTTTTTT.

This clonotype was recorded many times. This CDR3 is CASSDRDRVGGYTF. CDR3 in DNA: TGCGCCAGCAGCGACCGGGACAGGGTTGGTGGCTACACCTTC. The chain combines TRBV5-1 with TRBJ1-2; 9 bases map to TRBD1. Germline-derived CDR1 and CDR2 are SGHRS and YFSETQ. Trimming removed 4 bases from V and 7 bases from J; junction bases left unmatched: 8. The CDR3 sequence is 14 residues long. The variable domain in full, completed from reference TRBV5-1 and TRBJ1-2, reads KAGVTQTPRYLIKTRGQQVTLSCSPISGHRSVSWYQQTPGQGLQFLFEYFSETQRNKGNFPGRFSGRQFSNSRSEMNVSTLELGDSALYLCASSDRDRVGGYTFGSGTRLTVV.

This clonotype was counted at least ten times. J is TRBJ1-1 and V is TRBV6-1; tentatively, D is TRBD1 (6 bases). The CDR3 has 16 amino acids. The ends were cut back, 8 bases at V and 2 bases at J, with 21 bases in the middle. Germline V gene data show CDR1 as MNHNS and CDR2 as SASEGT. The CDR3 here is CASRINRAGGNTEAFF. DNA for the CDR3: TGTGCCAGCCGTATAAACAGGGCGGGGGGTAACACTGAAGCTTTCTTT.